This T cell receptor (beta chain) came from a study of cytomegalovirus exposure and HLA in healthy donors. Germline-derived CDR1 and CDR2 are MDHEN and SYDVKM. CDR3 size: 13 residues. Trimming shortened V by 9 bases and J by 7 bases, and 18 bases separated the two germline ends. The study ran its PCR with 60 Vbeta and 13 Jbeta primers. Sequenced by immunoSEQ multiplex PCR; TCRdb stores in-frame clones only, minus some. The sample lists some 120,000 clones, 65% to 80% seen once, with roughly 3.1% in the top ten. V usage is TRBV28 and J usage is TRBJ2-5, with D perhaps TRBD1 (5 bases). The TCR comes from a man aged 25-45 years in good health and CMV-seronegative. Sequenced material: PBMCs. The CDR3 DNA sequence: TGTGCCAGTACTGGCCAGGGCCGGCGGACCCAGTACTTC. It specifies CASTGQGRRTQYF.